The 7 T cell receptor beta chains given below trace back to one sample, sequenced in a study of blood T cell repertoires in COVID-19. The protocol was immunoSEQ multiplex PCR, while the TCRdb copy is restricted to in-frame clones and leaves out a portion. Of approximately 160,000 clones detected, roughly 83% appear once; the ten largest clones hold roughly 9%. The sample consisted of peripheral blood. The receptors originated from a woman aged 80 or over with active or convalescent COVID-19.

The rearrangement uses TRBV10-3 and TRBJ2-5, with 9 positions matching TRBD2. The CDR3 is made up of 16 amino acids. Germline CDR1 is ENHRY and CDR2 is SYGVKD. The V segment lost 0 bases and the J segment 2 bases; nucleotides outside the gene matches: 4. CDR3 nucleotide sequence: TGTGCCATCAGTGAGTCGCCTAGCGGGGCTCAAGAGACCCAGTACTTC. It translates to CAISESPSGAQETQYF.

This chain joins TRBV5-8 and TRBJ1-2; D ambiguous. Germline CDR1 SGHTS, CDR2 YDEGEE. The CDR3 length is 15 residues. Trimming took off 0 bases at V and 2 bases at J, with 11 bases between the two ends. CDR3: CASSLGWPLNYGYTF. The CDR3 nucleotides read TGTGCCAGCAGCTTGGGTTGGCCCTTGAACTATGGCTACACCTTC.

The J gene is TRBJ1-2, the V gene TRBV19, with 7 bases that match TRBD1. Germline V gene data show CDR1 as LNHDA and CDR2 as SQIVND (reference sequence). J was trimmed by 4 bases and V by 0 bases; bases with no gene match: 11. The CDR3 runs 17 residues. The CDR3 DNA reads TGTGCCAGTAGTATAGATGAACAACTAGGGGGCCTCTATGGCTACACCTTC. As protein: CASSIDEQLGGLYGYTF.

The chain has TRBV6-5 and TRBJ1-1; D gene unclear. The CDR3 runs to 14 residues. Per germline, CDR1 MNHEY and CDR2 SVGAGI. V lost 6 bases, J lost 4 bases, and 15 bases lay in between. The CDR3 reads CASRYAGLGTEAFF. DNA of the CDR3: TGTGCCAGCAGGTACGCGGGCCTCGGCACTGAAGCTTTCTTT.

This chain uses TRBV14 with TRBJ1-4; TRBD1 is a possible D gene (5 bases). Trimming cost V 4 bases and J 11 bases, with 14 bases left between them. The CDR3 totals 13 residues. Germline V gene lookup returns CDR1 SGHDN and CDR2 FVKESK. Written as DNA, the CDR3 is TGTGCCAGCAGCCTACAGGTCAGGGATAAACTGTTTTTT. This encodes CASSLQVRDKLFF.

The chain combines TRBV19 with TRBJ2-3; TRBD2 agrees at 13 bases. The V gene's germline CDR1 is LNHDA and CDR2 SQIVND (reference sequence). Trimming cost V 6 bases and J 2 bases; bases outside gene matches: 14. The CDR3 spans 19 residues. The CDR3 DNA is TGTGCCAGTAGCTCCCGGACTAGCGGGGGCCCTGGAGCCACAGATACGCAGTATTTT. Protein sequence: CASSSRTSGGPGATDTQYF.

This chain joins TRBV9 and TRBJ1-1; a possible D gene is TRBD1 (6 bases). V was trimmed by 3 bases and J by 4 bases, leaving 13 bases between them. The length of the CDR3 is 14 residues. Germline V gives CDR1 SGDLS, CDR2 YYNGEE. The DNA of the CDR3 is TGTGCCAGCAGCGGGGACAAAGTCGGCACTGAAGCTTTCTTT. Amino acid sequence: CASSGDKVGTEAFF.